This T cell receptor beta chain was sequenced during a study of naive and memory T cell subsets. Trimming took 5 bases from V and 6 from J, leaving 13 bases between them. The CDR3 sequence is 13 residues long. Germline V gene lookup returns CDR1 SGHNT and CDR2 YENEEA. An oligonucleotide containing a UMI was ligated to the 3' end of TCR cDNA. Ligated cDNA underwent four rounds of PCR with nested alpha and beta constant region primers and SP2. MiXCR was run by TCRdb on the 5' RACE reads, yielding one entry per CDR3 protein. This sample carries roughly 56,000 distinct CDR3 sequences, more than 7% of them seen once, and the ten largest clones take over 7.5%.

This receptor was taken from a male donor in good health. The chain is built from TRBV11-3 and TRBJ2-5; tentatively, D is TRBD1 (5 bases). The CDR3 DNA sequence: TGTGCCAGCAGCCGCAATTCAGGGAAGACCCAGTACTTC. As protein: CASSRNSGKTQYF.